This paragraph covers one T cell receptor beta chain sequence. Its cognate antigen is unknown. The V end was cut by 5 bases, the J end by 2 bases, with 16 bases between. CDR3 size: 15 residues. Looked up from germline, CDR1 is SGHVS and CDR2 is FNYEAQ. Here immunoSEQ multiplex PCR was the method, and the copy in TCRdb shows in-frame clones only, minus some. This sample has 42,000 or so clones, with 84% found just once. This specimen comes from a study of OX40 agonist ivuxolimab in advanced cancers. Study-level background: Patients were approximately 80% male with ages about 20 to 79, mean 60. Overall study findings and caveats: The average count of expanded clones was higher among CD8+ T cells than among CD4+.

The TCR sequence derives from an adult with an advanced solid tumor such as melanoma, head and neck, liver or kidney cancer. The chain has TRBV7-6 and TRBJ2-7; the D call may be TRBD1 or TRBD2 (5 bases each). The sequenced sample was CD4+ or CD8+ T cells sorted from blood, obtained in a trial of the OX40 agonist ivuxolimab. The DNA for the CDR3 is TGTGCCAGCAGCGAGGGGCCAGCACGAGCCTACGAGCAGTACTTC. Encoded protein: CASSEGPARAYEQYF.